This T cell receptor beta chain originates from a study of beta chain features in type 1 diabetes. Points from the study as a whole: There was a moderate but significant shortening of TCRB CDR3s in all four CD4+ subsets of Type 1 diabetes patients.

The sequenced template was cDNA made from the entire isolated RNA. Some clones are missing from TCRdb's copy, which holds only in-frame ones; the method was immunoSEQ multiplex PCR. Of 130,000 to 150,000 clones listed, about 50% are singletons. All of the sorted populations showed purity greater than 98%. Germline CDR1 is SGHNT and CDR2 is YYREEE (reference sequence). This CDR3 comprises 14 residues. V lost 0 bases and J 4 bases, leaving 11 bases between the germline ends. This clone was picked up one time. Its antigen is unidentified. The sequencing input was Tregs from blood. V and J are TRBV5-4 and TRBJ2-7, with D perhaps matching TRBD1 (5 bases). The clonotype comes from a man aged 18 to 30 in good health. The CDR3 protein is CASSLGDSRYEQYF. Written as DNA, the CDR3 is TGTGCCAGCAGCTTGGGCGACAGTCGTTACGAGCAGTACTTC. The whole variable domain, remainder taken from reference TRBV5-4 and TRBJ2-7, is ETGVTQSPTHLIKTRGQQVTLRCSSQSGHNTVSWYQQALGQGPQFIFQYYREEENGRGNFPPRFSGLQFPNYSSELNVNALELDDSALYLCASSLGDSRYEQYFGPGTRLTVT.